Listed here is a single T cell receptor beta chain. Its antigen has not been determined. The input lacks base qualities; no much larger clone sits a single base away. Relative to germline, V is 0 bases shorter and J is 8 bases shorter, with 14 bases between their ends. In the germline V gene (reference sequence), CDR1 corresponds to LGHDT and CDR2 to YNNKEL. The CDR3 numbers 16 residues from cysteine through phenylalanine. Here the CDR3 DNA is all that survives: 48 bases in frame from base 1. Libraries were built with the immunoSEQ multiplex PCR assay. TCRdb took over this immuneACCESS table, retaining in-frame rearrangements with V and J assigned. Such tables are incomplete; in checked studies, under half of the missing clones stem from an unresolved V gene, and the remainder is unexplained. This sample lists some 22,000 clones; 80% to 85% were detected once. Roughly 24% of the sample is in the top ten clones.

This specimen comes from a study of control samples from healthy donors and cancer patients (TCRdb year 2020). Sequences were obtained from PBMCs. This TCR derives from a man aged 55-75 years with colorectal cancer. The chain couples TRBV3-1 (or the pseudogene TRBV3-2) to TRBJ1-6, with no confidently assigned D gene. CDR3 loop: CASSQDPQQWDSPLHF. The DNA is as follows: TGTGCCAGCAGCCAAGACCCACAGCAGTGGGATTCACCCCTCCACTTT.